This T cell receptor (beta chain) was identified in a study of cytomegalovirus exposure and HLA in healthy donors. In the study overall: There were 75 million to 95 million unique TCRs (from HLA-typed donors) in an early data release.

V lost 6 bases to trimming and J lost 5 bases; unmatched junction nucleotides: 11. The V gene's germline CDR1 is SGHNT and CDR2 YYREEE (reference sequence). This CDR3 is 16 amino acids long. Primers for the PCR totalled 60 Vbeta and 13 Jbeta. TCRdb's table, derived via immunoSEQ multiplex PCR, lists solely in-frame clones and lacks some. Seen here are some 88,000 clones, over 55% observed once, and the top ten hold just under 6.5%. Findings of the study overall: Some TCR beta chains (more than 150 of them) were listed as cytomegalovirus-associated. Among TCR beta chains of equal frequency, HLA-associated ones were more clonally expanded in a later analysis. Later analysis reportedly placed an Asian-associated ancestry cluster below the approximately 730-donor mean in N-insertions.

Note on this clone: Its antigen is as yet unknown.

What was sequenced was PBMCs. The clonotype was recovered from a woman under 40 in good health and CMV-seronegative. The gene calls are TRBV5-4 and TRBJ2-2, with 9 bases that match TRBD2. The CDR3 nucleotides are TGTGCCAGCACCTACCGCGCGGGGGGGCCTACCGGGGAGCTGTTTTTT. Amino acids: CASTYRAGGPTGELFF. Full variable domain (outside the CDR3, taken from reference TRBV5-4 and TRBJ2-2): ETGVTQSPTHLIKTRGQQVTLRCSSQSGHNTVSWYQQALGQGPQFIFQYYREEENGRGNFPPRFSGLQFPNYSSELNVNALELDDSALYLCASTYRAGGPTGELFFGEGSRLTVL.